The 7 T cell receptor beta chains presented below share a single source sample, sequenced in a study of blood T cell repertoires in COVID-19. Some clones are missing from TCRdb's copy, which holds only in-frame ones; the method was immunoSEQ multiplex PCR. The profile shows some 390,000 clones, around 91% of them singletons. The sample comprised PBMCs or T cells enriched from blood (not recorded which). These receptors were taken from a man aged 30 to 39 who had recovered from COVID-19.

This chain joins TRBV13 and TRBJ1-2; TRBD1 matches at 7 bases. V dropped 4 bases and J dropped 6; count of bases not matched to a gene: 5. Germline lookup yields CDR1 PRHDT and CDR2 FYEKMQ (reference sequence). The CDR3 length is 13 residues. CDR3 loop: CASSSTGSDGYTF. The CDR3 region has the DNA TGTGCCAGCAGCTCGACAGGGTCCGATGGCTACACCTTC.

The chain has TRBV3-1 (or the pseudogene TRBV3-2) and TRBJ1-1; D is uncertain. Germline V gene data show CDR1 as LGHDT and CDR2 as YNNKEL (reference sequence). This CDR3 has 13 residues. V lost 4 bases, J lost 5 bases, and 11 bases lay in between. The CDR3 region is CASSRPGGTEAFF. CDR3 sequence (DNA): TGTGCCAGCAGCCGACCCGGAGGAACTGAAGCTTTCTTT.

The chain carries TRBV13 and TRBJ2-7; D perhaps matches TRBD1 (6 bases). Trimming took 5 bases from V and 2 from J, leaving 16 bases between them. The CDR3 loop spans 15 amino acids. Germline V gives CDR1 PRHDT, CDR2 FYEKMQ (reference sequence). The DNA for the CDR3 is TGTGCCAGCAGCCCCGGGACACTACGCACCTACGAGCAGTACTTC. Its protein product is CASSPGTLRTYEQYF. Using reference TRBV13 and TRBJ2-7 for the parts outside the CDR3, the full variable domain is AAGVIQSPRHLIKEKRETATLKCYPIPRHDTVYWYQQGPGQDPQFLISFYEKMQSDKGSIPDRFSAQQFSDYHSELNMSSLELGDSALYFCASSPGTLRTYEQYFGPGTRLTVT.

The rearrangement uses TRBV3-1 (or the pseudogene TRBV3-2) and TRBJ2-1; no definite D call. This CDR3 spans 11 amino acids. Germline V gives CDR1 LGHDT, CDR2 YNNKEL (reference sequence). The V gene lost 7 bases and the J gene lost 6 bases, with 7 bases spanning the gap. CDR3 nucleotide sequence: TGTGCCAGCACCAACAGCAATGAGCAGTTCTTC. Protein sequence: CASTNSNEQFF.

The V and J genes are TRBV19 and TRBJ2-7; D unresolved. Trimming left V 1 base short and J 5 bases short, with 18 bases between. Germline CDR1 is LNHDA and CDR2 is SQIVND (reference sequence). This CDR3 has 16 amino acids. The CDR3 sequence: CASSIGTQVVVNEQYF. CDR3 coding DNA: TGTGCCAGTAGTATAGGTACGCAGGTCGTGGTTAACGAGCAGTACTTC.

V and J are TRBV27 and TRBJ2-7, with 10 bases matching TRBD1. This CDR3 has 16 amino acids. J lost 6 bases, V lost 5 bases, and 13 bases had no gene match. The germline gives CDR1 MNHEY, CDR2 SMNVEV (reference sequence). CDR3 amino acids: CASSRSAGTGDIEQYF. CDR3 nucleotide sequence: TGTGCCAGCAGTCGATCCGCCGGGACAGGGGATATCGAGCAGTACTTC.

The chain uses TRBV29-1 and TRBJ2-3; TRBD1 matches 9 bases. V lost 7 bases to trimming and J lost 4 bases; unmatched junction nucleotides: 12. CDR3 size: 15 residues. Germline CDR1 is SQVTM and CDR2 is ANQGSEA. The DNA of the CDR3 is TGCAGCGCCGAGGAGGGGACAGGGTGGGCAGATACGCAGTATTTT. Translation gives CSAEEGTGWADTQYF.